This TCR beta chain derives from a study of shared clonotypes between healthy human individuals. Genomic DNA belonging to each subset was distributed in equal measure over several immunoSEQ plates. Some clones are missing from TCRdb's copy, which holds only in-frame ones; the method was immunoSEQ multiplex PCR. Of fewer than 400,000 clones listed, over 65% are singletons. The CDR3 runs to 13 residues. Germline V lookup: CDR1 LGHNT, CDR2 FRNRAP. Trimming pared 3 bases from V and 6 bases from J, leaving 11 bases between. The TCR was taken from a man younger than 45 in good health. Material for sequencing was memory CD4+ T cells sorted from blood. As to subset: CD45RA-negative fraction. The chain joins TRBV12-5 to TRBJ1-1; D not certain. The CDR3 protein is CASGLSEGSEAFF. CDR3 DNA sequence: TGTGCTAGTGGTTTATCAGAAGGGTCTGAAGCTTTCTTT.